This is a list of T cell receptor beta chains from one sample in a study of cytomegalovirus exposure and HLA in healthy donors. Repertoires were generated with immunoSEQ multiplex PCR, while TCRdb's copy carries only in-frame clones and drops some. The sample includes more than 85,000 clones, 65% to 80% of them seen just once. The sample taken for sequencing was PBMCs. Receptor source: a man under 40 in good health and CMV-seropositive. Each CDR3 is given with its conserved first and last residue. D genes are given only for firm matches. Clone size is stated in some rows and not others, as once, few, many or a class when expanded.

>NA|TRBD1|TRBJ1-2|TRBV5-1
TGCGCCAGCAGCTCATACGACAGGGAAGCTAACTATGGCTACACCTTC
CASSSYDREANYGYTF
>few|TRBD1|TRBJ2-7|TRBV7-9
TGTGCCAGCAGCCCCCCCACTGGGACAGGGCACTACGAGCAGTACTTC
CASSPPTGTGHYEQYF
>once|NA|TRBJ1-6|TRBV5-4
TGTGCCAGCAGCTTGGACTCCAATTCACCCCTCCACTTT
CASSLDSNSPLHF
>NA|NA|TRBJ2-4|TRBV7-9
TGTGCCTTAGAGGCCCTAGCCAAAAACATTCAGTACTTC
CALEALAKNIQYF
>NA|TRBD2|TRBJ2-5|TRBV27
TGTGCCAGCAGGGGGGGCTGGACTAGCGGGGAGGAGACCCAGTACTTC
CASRGGWTSGEETQYF
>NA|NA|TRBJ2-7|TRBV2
TGTGCCAGCAGTGAAGCGCCTAGCGCGGGTATCCACGAGCAGTACTTC
CASSEAPSAGIHEQYF
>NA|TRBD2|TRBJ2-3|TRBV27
TGTGCCAGCAGTTTATCGAGCGGGGCAGATACGCAGTATTTT
CASSLSSGADTQYF
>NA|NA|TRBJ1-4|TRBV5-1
TGCGCCAGCGGTTTAAACTGGGGGCAAAATGAAAAACTGTTTTTT
CASGLNWGQNEKLFF
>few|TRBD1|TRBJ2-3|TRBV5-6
TGTGCCAGCAGCTTGGGACAGGGAAGGTATTTT
CASSLGQGRYF
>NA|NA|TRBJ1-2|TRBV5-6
TGTGCCAGCAGCTCAACTAACTTCGCCCAGAGTGGCTACACCTTC
CASSSTNFAQSGYTF
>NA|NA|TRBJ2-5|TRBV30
TGTGCCTGGAGTAGGAGCGGTCAAGAGACCCAGTACTTC
CAWSRSGQETQYF
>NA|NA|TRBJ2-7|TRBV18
TGTGCCAGCTCACGGGTCGGAGGGGCGGGGGAGCAGTACTTC
CASSRVGGAGEQYF
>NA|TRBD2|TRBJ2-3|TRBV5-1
TGCGCCAGCAGGAGTCGGGGGACTACAACACTCTCAGATACGCAGTATTTT
CASRSRGTTTLSDTQYF
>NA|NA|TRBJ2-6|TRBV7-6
TGTGCCAGCAGCTTAGTAGCCCTTCGGGCCAACGTCCTGACTTTC
CASSLVALRANVLTF
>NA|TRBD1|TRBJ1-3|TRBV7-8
TGTGCCAGCAGCTTAGCTCCGACAGGGGTTGGAAACACCATATATTTT
CASSLAPTGVGNTIYF
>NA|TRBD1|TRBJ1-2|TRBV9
TGTGCCAGCAGCGCGACGGACAGGGTGTACTATGGCTACACCTTC
CASSATDRVYYGYTF
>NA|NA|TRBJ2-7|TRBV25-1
TGTGCCTGTGGAGGCCACTACGAGCAGTACTTC
CACGGHYEQYF
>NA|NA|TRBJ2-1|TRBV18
TGTGCCAGCTCACCGTCCGGGGTTCACAATGAGCAGTTCTTC
CASSPSGVHNEQFF
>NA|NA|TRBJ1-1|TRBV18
TGTGCCAGCTCACCCTCGAACACTGAAGCTTTCTTT
CASSPSNTEAFF
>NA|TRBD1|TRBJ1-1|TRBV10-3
TGTGCCATCAGTGAGTCGAACGTTGGGACAGGGACTGAAGCTTTCTTT
CAISESNVGTGTEAFF
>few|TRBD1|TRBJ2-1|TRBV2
TGTGCCAGCAGAGCCACGGGTGGACAGGGGTTAGGGCAGTTCTTC
CASRATGGQGLGQFF
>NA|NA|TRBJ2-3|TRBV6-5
TGTGCCAGCAGGCGGACTGGCACTAGCACAGATACGCAGTATTTT
CASRRTGTSTDTQYF
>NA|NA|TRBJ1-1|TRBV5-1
TGCGCCAGCAGCTTGGCAGGGGCGATAATGAACACTGAAGCTTTCTTT
CASSLAGAIMNTEAFF
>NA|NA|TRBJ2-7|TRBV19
TGTGCCAGTAGTATAAGCGGCTACGAGCAGTACTTC
CASSISGYEQYF
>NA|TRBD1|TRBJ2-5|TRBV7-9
TGTGCCAGCACCATCGGACAGGGAAAAGAGACCCAGTACTTC
CASTIGQGKETQYF
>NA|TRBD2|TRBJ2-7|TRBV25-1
TGTGCCAGCAGTGAAAAAGGGGCGACTAGCGGGGGAAGCGAGCAGTACTTC
CASSEKGATSGGSEQYF
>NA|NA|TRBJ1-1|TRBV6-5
TGTGCCAGCACTCCGAACTCGGGTTATAACACTGAAGCTTTCTTT
CASTPNSGYNTEAFF
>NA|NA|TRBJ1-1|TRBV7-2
TGTGCCAGCAGCTTAGTTTTCGGGGTGGACGCTTTCTTT
CASSLVFGVDAFF
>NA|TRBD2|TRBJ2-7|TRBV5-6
TGTGCCAGCAGCTTGGCTTTGCGGGGGGCCCCCTACGAGCAGTACTTC
CASSLALRGAPYEQYF
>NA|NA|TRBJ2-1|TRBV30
TGTGCCTGGAGTGTACGATACGGTTCAGGTTTATCCTCCTACAATGAGCAGTTCTTC
CAWSVRYGSGLSSYNEQFF
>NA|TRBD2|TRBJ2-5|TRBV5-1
TGCGCCAGCAGCCCGGATAGCGGGGGGGCGAGGGAGACCCAGTACTTC
CASSPDSGGARETQYF
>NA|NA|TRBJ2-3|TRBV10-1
TGCGCCAGCAGTGAGTTGAGTGTTGATACGCAGTATTTT
CASSELSVDTQYF
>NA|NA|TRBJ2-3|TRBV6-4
TGTGCCAGCAGTGACTCGATCGGGGATACGCAGTATTTT
CASSDSIGDTQYF
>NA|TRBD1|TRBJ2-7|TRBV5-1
TGCGCCAGCAGCTCGGGACAGCGCCAGGGCGAGCAGTACTTC
CASSSGQRQGEQYF
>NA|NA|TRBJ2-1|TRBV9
TGTGCCAGCAGCGTAAGGGGACAAACCTTCAATGAGCAGTTCTTC
CASSVRGQTFNEQFF
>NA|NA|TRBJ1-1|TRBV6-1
TGTGCCAGCACTATTACAGGGATAGAAGCTTTCTTT
CASTITGIEAFF
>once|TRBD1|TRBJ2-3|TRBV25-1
TGTGCCAGCAGTGAGGCCAGGGGGCCTGCAGATACGCAGTATTTT
CASSEARGPADTQYF
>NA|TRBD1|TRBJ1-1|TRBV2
TGTGCCAGCAGTAAAACAGGGGGCGCCGAGGGCACTGAAGCTTTCTTT
CASSKTGGAEGTEAFF
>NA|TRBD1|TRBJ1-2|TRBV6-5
TGTGCCAGCAGCCGGGGACAGGGTAACTATGGCTACACCTTC
CASSRGQGNYGYTF